This entry lists 22 T cell receptor beta chains sequenced from one sample in a study of T cell repertoires in cytomegalovirus infection (dated by TCRdb to between 2017 and 2020). The sample's treatment or condition label, in plain terms: in vitro stimulation with specific CMV peptide epitopes to enrich CMV-specific T cells. Their cognate antigens are unknown. The run used an Illumina HiSeq 1500. TCRdb trimmed public reads at Q25 via fastp, called clones via MiXCR and kept in-frame beta chains. For every CDR3 protein sequence, its rows merge into one entry that carries the most common genes and DNA. The table for this sample lists 200,000 to 250,000 distinct CDR3 sequences; around 35% of them were counted only once. Around 60% of the sample is taken by the ten largest. The sequenced sample was CD8+ T cells from cultured PBMCs, obtained from culture after CMV antigen stimulation. All receptors derive from a human donor in good health (CMV status not recorded). Some clones in this sample may be carry-over from other donors' samples.

This clonotype was counted a few times. The CDR3 loop reads CASSSPESYEQYF. CDR3 DNA sequence: TGTGCCAGCAGCTCACCAGAATCCTACGAGCAGTACTTC. The chain joins TRBV7-9 to TRBJ2-7; D unclear. Germline lookup yields CDR1 SEHNR and CDR2 FQNEAQ (reference sequence). V shed 4 bases and J shed 1 base, with 8 bases lying between them. The CDR3 contains 13 residues.

CDR3 DNA sequence: TGTGCCAGCAACCTAGCGAGGAACACCGGGGAGCTGTTTTTT. Translating it yields CASNLARNTGELFF. The chain is built from TRBV2 and TRBJ2-2; possibly TRBD2 for D (6 bases). V was cut by 7 bases and J by 1 base, with 10 bases left in between. The CDR3 runs to 14 residues. Per germline, CDR1 SNHLY and CDR2 FYNNEI.

Concerning this clonotype: Sequence at one end of the junction differs from germline and may be a read error. V and J are TRBV12-3 or TRBV12-4 and TRBJ2-1; TRBD1 matches at 8 bases. CDR3 length equals 17 residues. CDR3 nucleotide sequence: TGTGCCAGCAGCCAAGAGTGGGGACAGGCATCCTACAATGTGCAGTTCTTC. Amino acids: CASSQEWGQASYNVQFF.

V usage is TRBV6-2 or TRBV6-3 and J usage is TRBJ2-2; D remains ambiguous. The CDR3 has 13 residues. The germline V gene encodes CDR1 MNHEY and CDR2 SVGEGT. V was pared by 5 bases and J by 6 bases, with 10 bases between. CDR3 protein: CASSTRGPGELFF. In DNA, the CDR3 is TGTGCCAGCAGTACCCGAGGCCCCGGGGAGCTGTTTTTT.

The genes are TRBV5-1 and TRBJ2-1; D perhaps matches TRBD2 (6 bases). Germline V gene lookup returns CDR1 SGHRS and CDR2 YFSETQ. This CDR3 contains 15 residues. Trimming removed 4 bases at V and 0 bases at J, with 11 bases between. This CDR3 reads CASSNGGSSYNEQFF. CDR3 nucleotide sequence: TGCGCCAGCAGCAACGGGGGAAGCTCCTACAATGAGCAGTTCTTC.

This clonotype has only a few counts. The chain is built from TRBV4-2 and TRBJ1-4; tentative D call: TRBD1 (5 bases). Trimming removed 0 bases from V and 1 base from J, with 15 bases in between. The CDR3 has 18 residues. Germline V gene data show CDR1 as LGHNA and CDR2 as YNFKEQ. The CDR3, as DNA: TGTGCCAGCAGCCAAGACCCGCCCAGGGTCTTAACTAATGAAAAACTGTTTTTT. As protein: CASSQDPPRVLTNEKLFF.

This rearrangement joins TRBV11-2 to TRBJ2-3; 7 bases match TRBD2. The CDR3 runs to 15 residues. The V and J ends lost 5 bases and 3 bases, in that order; junction bases with no gene match: 8. The germline gives CDR1 SGHAT, CDR2 FQNNGV. The CDR3 spells CASSPLGGPTDTQYF. In nucleotides, the CDR3 is TGTGCCAGCAGCCCCCTGGGAGGGCCGACAGATACGCAGTATTTT.

The chain carries TRBV3-1 and TRBJ1-2; TRBD1 matches 9 bases. The CDR3 consists of 16 residues. V trimming: 2 bases; J trimming: 4 bases; junction bases outside the gene matches: 8. Germline assignment: CDR1 LGHDT and CDR2 YNNKEL (reference sequence). CDR3 protein: CASSQRWGQGLYGYTF. CDR3 sequence (DNA): TGTGCCAGCAGCCAACGGTGGGGACAGGGACTCTATGGCTACACCTTC.

This clonotype was observed at least ten times. The chain is built from TRBV7-2 and TRBJ2-1, with a weak D call TRBD2 (6 bases). Trimming removed 3 bases at V and 6 bases at J, with 9 bases between. Germline CDR1 and CDR2: SGHTA and FQGNSA. This CDR3 is 13 amino acids long. The CDR3 region is CASSLARGNEQFF. In nucleotides, the CDR3 is TGTGCCAGCAGCTTGGCGCGGGGCAATGAGCAGTTCTTC.

The chain recombines TRBV6-6 with TRBJ2-7; D unresolved. V was trimmed by 7 bases and J by 7 bases, leaving 14 bases between them. CDR3 size: 12 residues. CDR1 is MNHNY, CDR2 SVGAGI, per germline (reference sequence). CDR3 region: CASTGNSEEQYF. Written as DNA, the CDR3 is TGTGCCAGCACTGGGAATTCGGAGGAGCAGTACTTC.

The gene calls are TRBV27 and TRBJ2-5, with TRBD1 matching over 10 bases. CDR1 MNHEY and CDR2 SMNVEV come from the germline V gene (reference sequence). V shed 6 bases, J shed 3 bases, and the junction held 13 bases outside the gene matches. The CDR3 loop spans 17 amino acids. CDR3 sequence (DNA): TGTGCCAGCAGCCCACGCGGGGACAGGGGCCGAGAAGAGACCCAGTACTTC. Its translation: CASSPRGDRGREETQYF.

The rearrangement uses TRBV27 and TRBJ1-1; D not resolved. The germline V gene encodes CDR1 MNHEY and CDR2 SMNVEV (reference sequence). V was shortened by 7 bases and J by 2 bases, with 11 bases between the two germline ends. The CDR3 consists of 13 residues. The CDR3 DNA reads as TGTGCCAGCAAAAGGCCAGGCAACACTGAAGCTTTCTTT. It is translated as CASKRPGNTEAFF.

The chain's CDR3 is CASSFARSGGEQYF. The CDR3 DNA follows: TGTGCCAGCAGCTTCGCGCGGAGTGGCGGCGAGCAGTACTTC. The chain couples TRBV7-8 to TRBJ2-7; D not certain. The CDR3 has 14 amino acids. CDR1 and CDR2 from the germline V gene are SGHVS and FQNEAQ. V lost 3 bases and J 6 bases, leaving 15 bases between the germline ends.

This clonotype showed up just once. V usage is TRBV4-1 and J usage is TRBJ1-1; D not certain. The CDR3 covers 14 residues. The V gene lost 2 bases and the J gene lost 1 base, with 8 bases spanning the gap. Germline assignment: CDR1 MGHRA and CDR2 YSYEKL. DNA for the CDR3: TGCGCCAGCAGCCAACACAGATCGAACACTGAAGCTTTCTTT. Its translation is CASSQHRSNTEAFF.

This clonotype was observed at least ten times. The gene calls are TRBV19 and TRBJ2-2; weak D call: TRBD1 (6 bases). V lost 5 bases to trimming and J lost 4 bases, with 14 bases between them. Germline loops: CDR1 LNHDA, CDR2 SQIVND (reference sequence). This CDR3 is built from 15 residues. This CDR3 is CASSLQGNPTGELFF. The CDR3 coding sequence is TGTGCCAGTAGTCTACAGGGTAATCCCACCGGGGAGCTGTTTTTT.

This clonotype occurred a few times. This rearrangement joins TRBV28 to TRBJ2-1, with D perhaps assigned TRBD1 or TRBD2 (5 bases each). CDR1 is MDHEN and CDR2 is SYDVKM in the germline V gene. Trimming shortened V by 5 bases and J by 0 bases, and 14 bases separated the two germline ends. The CDR3 runs 16 residues. The CDR3 loop reads CASSLLWGSSYNEQFF. The CDR3 DNA reads as TGTGCCAGCAGTCTGCTGTGGGGGAGCTCCTACAATGAGCAGTTCTTC.

The V and J genes are TRBV7-9 and TRBJ2-4; a possible D gene is TRBD2 (7 bases). V was shortened by 8 bases and J by 2 bases, with 19 bases between the two germline ends. The CDR3 loop spans 16 amino acids. The germline CDR1 and CDR2 sequences are SEHNR and FQNEAQ (reference sequence). The DNA for the CDR3 is TGTGCCAGCTCATCTCCAGGGGAGGGTCCCAAAAACATTCAGTACTTC. Its translation is CASSSPGEGPKNIQYF.

V gene TRBV5-1 combines with J gene TRBJ2-1, with 7 bases matching TRBD2. This CDR3 region has 14 residues. Losses at the gene ends were 7 bases for V and 6 bases for J; bases not matched to a gene: 10. Germline CDR1 reads SGHRS; CDR2 reads YFSETQ. CDR3 DNA sequence: TGCGCCAGCTCCTACCCGACTAGCAGCAATGAGCAGTTCTTC. The encoded protein is CASSYPTSSNEQFF.

V and J are TRBV5-5 and TRBJ2-7; D ambiguous. Germline CDR1 and CDR2: SGHKS and YYEKEE (reference sequence). The CDR3 consists of 13 residues. V shed 1 base and J shed 3 bases, with 8 bases lying between them. Here the CDR3 reads CASSLTEFYEQYF. For the CDR3, the DNA is TGTGCCAGCAGCTTGACGGAGTTCTACGAGCAGTACTTC.

This clonotype was seen only a few times. The chain is built from TRBV7-3 and TRBJ2-7; unclear D gene. CDR1 is SGHTA and CDR2 is FQGTGA in the germline V gene. Trimming pared 2 bases from V and 3 bases from J, leaving 8 bases between. The CDR3 extends over 13 amino acids. For the CDR3, the DNA is TGTGCCAGCAGCTTAGGGGATAACTACGAGCAGTACTTC. This translates into CASSLGDNYEQYF.

This clonotype came up a few times. The V call is TRBV11-2, the J call TRBJ2-6; tentative D call: TRBD1 (6 bases). Trimming pared 3 bases from V and 13 bases from J, leaving 16 bases between. CDR1 and CDR2 (germline): SGHAT, FQNNGV. This CDR3 has 14 amino acids. The CDR3 spells CASSLGAQVEVLTF. Written as DNA, the CDR3 is TGTGCCAGCAGCTTGGGGGCACAGGTGGAGGTCCTGACTTTC.

V is TRBV28 and J is TRBJ2-1; the D gene is possibly TRBD2 (5 bases). Germline-derived CDR1 and CDR2 are MDHEN and SYDVKM. V dropped 3 bases and J dropped 9 bases, with 18 bases sitting between them. The CDR3 loop spans 15 amino acids. The CDR3 reads CASSLTGLGLAEQFF. DNA of the CDR3: TGTGCCAGCAGTTTGACGGGGTTGGGCCTTGCTGAGCAGTTCTTC.